This TCR beta chain is from a study of blood T cell repertoires in COVID-19. Study summary: T cells, B-cell-depleted T cells, or PBMCs provided the cDNA or gDNA that served as material.

Authors' methods: For nucleated cells, counts were estimated from reference gene primer amplification. Method: immunoSEQ multiplex PCR; TCRdb's copy keeps in-frame clones and lacks some. The V and J calls and the clone size are those of that table, but D and trimming were determined from the DNA. The data contain a few hundred thousand clones, nearly 90% of them singletons. The Seattle site enrolled patients during active infection and followed them longitudinally. CDR1 and CDR2 (germline): SGDLS, YYNGEE. This CDR3 region has 18 residues. A note on this clone: At one boundary the junction diverges from the germline segment, which might be a read error.

The sequence was obtained from a woman aged 55-70 years with COVID-19, enrolled during active disease. The rearrangement links TRBV9 to TRBJ2-3, with 12 positions matching TRBD2. The specimen sequenced was peripheral blood. CDR3 amino acids: CASRVGASGGGGRDTQYF. The CDR3 DNA sequence: TGTGCCAGCCGCGTAGGGGCTAGCGGGGGGGGCGGCAGAGATACGCAGTATTTT.